This T cell receptor beta chain comes out of a study of T cell responses to AZD1222 COVID-19 vaccine. With V trimmed by 4 bases and J by 7 bases, 10 bases remained unmatched. This CDR3 comprises 15 residues. The germline gives CDR1 SGHRS, CDR2 YFSETQ. Whole-study results and caveats: Targets within unmutated variant regions were reportedly found for nearly half of spike-specific TCRs. Clonal diversity was possibly underestimated, and white British individuals and females predominated among donors. Repertoires were obtained solely post-peak T cell response.

Repertoires were generated with immunoSEQ multiplex PCR, while TCRdb's copy carries only in-frame clones and drops some. Here the sample spans about 120,000 clones, approximately 88% being singletons. To note about this clone: Its antigen is still unknown.

V and J are TRBV5-1 and TRBJ1-2, with 10 bases lining up with TRBD1. The receptor comes from an adult in good health. This material consisted of peripheral blood, taken on day 0 of AZD1222 vaccination. As DNA, the CDR3 is TGCGCCAGCAGCACAGACAGGGGGCGCGGGAGTGGCTACACCTTC. Encoded protein: CASSTDRGRGSGYTF.